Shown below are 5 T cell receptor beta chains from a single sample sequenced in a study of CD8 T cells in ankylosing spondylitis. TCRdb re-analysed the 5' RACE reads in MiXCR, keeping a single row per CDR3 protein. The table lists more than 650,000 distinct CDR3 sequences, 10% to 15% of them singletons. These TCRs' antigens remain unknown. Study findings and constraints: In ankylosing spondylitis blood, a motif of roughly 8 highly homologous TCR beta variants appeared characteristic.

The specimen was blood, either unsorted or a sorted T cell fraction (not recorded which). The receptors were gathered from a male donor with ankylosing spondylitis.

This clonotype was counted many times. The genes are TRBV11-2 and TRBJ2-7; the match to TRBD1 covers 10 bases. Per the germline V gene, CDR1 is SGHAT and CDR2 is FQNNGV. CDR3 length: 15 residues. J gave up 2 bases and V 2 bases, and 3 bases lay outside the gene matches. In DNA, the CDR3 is TGTGCCAGCAGCTTAAGGGGACAGGGGACCTACGAGCAGTACTTC. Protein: CASSLRGQGTYEQYF.

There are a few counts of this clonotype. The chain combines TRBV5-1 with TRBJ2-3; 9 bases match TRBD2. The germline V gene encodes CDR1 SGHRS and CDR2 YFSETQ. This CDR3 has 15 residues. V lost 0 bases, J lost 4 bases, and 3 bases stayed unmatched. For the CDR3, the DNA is TGCGCCAGCAGCTTGGGGCAGCGGGAGGCAGATACGCAGTATTTT. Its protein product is CASSLGQREADTQYF.

In DNA form, the CDR3 reads TGTGCCACCAGCAGATCCCCGGGGGTGGATGAGCAGTTCTTC. Translating gives CATSRSPGVDEQFF. This chain links TRBV15 with TRBJ2-1; D is perhaps TRBD2 (6 bases). V shed 2 bases and J shed 8 bases, with 13 bases lying between them. The CDR3 extends over 14 amino acids. CDR1 LNHNV and CDR2 YYDKDF come from the germline V gene (reference sequence).

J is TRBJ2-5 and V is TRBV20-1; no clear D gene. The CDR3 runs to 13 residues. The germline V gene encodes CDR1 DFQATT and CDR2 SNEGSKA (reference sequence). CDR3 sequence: CSQSKRHEETQYF. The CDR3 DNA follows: TGCAGCCAGTCTAAGAGACATGAAGAGACCCAGTACTTC.

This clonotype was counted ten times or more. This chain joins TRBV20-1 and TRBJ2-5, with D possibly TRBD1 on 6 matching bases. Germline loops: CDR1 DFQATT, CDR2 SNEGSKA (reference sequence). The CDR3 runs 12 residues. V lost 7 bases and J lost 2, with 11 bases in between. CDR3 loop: CSVRGLQETQYF. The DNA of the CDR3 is TGCAGTGTAAGGGGGTTGCAAGAGACCCAGTACTTC.